This T cell receptor beta chain was obtained from a study of cytomegalovirus exposure and HLA in healthy donors. Across the study: In a previous analysis, more than 90 million unique TCR beta sequences were found from some 180 million T cells. Study-level results: The authors later found HLA-associated TCR beta chains more clonally expanded than equally common others. Donors were assumed by presence/absence analyses to have roughly uniform sequencing depth. Analysis was carried out at a later point, and it linked a missense DCLRE1C variant to TCR beta V- and J-gene trimming.

The PCR had 60 Vbeta and 13 Jbeta primers. Produced via immunoSEQ multiplex PCR; TCRdb's table is partial and in-frame only. The data show 150,000 to 200,000 clones, with 75% to 80% seen just once and approximately 5.4% held by the top ten. Germline V gives CDR1 SGHNT, CDR2 YYREEE (reference sequence). The CDR3 length is 14 residues. Trimming took off 3 bases at V and 3 bases at J, with 9 bases between the two ends. Regarding this clone: No antigen is known for it.

The sequenced sample was PBMCs. This rearrangement joins TRBV5-4 to TRBJ2-2; D is perhaps TRBD1 (6 bases). This clonotype was sampled from a woman in her thirties in good health and CMV-seropositive. The CDR3 DNA sequence: TGTGCCAGCAGCTACAGGGCATACACCGGGGAGCTGTTTTTT. It is translated as CASSYRAYTGELFF.